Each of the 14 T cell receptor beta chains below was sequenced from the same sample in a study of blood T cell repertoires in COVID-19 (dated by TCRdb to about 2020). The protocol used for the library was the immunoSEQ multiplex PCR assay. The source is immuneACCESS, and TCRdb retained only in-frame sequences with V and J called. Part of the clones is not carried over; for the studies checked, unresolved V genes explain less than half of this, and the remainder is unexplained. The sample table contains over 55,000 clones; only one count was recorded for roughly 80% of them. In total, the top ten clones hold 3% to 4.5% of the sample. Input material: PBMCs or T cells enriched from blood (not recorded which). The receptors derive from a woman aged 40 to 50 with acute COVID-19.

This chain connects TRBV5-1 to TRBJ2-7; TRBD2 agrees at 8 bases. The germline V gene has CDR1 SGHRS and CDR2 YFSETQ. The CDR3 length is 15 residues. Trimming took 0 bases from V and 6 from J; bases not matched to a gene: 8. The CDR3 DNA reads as TGCGCCAGCAGCTTGGTTCCGAGCGGGAGCGGCGAGCAGTACTTC. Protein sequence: CASSLVPSGSGEQYF.

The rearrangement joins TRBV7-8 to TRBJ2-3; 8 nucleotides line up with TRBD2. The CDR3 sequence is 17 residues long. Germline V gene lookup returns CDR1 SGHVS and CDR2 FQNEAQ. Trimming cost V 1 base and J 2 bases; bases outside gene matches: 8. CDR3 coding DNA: TGTGCCAGCAGCTTAGACGGGCGGGAGGTCTCCACAGATACGCAGTATTTT. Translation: CASSLDGREVSTDTQYF.

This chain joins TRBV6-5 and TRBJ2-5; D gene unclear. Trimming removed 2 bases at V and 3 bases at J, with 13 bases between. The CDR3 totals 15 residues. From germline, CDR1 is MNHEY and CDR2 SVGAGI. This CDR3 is CASSYRLGVEETQYF. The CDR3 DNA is TGTGCCAGCAGTTACAGGCTAGGCGTTGAAGAGACCCAGTACTTC.

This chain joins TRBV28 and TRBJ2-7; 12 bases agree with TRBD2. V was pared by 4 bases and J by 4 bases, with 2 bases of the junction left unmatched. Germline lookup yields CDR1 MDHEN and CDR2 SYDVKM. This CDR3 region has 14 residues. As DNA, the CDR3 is TGTGCCAGCAGTTCTAGCGGGAGGGAATACGAGCAGTACTTC. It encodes CASSSSGREYEQYF.

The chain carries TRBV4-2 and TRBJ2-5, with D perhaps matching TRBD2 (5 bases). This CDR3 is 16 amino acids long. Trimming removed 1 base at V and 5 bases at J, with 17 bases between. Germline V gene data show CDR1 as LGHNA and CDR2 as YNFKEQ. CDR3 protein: CASSQGFNRGRETQYF. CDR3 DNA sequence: TGTGCCAGCAGCCAAGGCTTCAACCGGGGTCGGGAGACCCAGTACTTC.

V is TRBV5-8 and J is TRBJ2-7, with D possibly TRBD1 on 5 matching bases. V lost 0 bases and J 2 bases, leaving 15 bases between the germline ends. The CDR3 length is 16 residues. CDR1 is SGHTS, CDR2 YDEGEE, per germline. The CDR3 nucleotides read TGTGCCAGCAGCTTGGACTGGGGCCGTTATCCCTACGAGCAGTACGTC. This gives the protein CASSLDWGRYPYEQYV.

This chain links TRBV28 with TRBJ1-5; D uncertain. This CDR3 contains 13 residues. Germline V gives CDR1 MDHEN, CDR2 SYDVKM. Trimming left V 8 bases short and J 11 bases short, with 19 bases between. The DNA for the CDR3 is TGTGCCAGCCGAGGGCAGCCCTATCTTTCCCAGCATTTT. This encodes CASRGQPYLSQHF.

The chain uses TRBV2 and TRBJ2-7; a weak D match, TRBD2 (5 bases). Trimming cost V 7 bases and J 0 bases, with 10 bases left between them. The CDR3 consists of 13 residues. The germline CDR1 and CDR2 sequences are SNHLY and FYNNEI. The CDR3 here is CASIVRVSYEQYF. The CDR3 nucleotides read TGTGCCAGCATCGTGCGGGTCTCCTACGAGCAGTACTTC.

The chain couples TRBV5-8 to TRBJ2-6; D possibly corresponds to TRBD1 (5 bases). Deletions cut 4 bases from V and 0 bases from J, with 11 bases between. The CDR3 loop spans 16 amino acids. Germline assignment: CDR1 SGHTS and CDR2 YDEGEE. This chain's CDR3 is CASSPRQISGANVLTF. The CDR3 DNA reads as TGTGCCAGCAGCCCCAGACAGATCTCTGGGGCCAACGTCCTGACTTTC.

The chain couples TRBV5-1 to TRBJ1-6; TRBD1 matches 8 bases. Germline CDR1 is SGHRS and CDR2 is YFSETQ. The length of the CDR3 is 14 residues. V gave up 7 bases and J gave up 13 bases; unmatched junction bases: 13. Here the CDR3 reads CASEEGTGIAPLHF. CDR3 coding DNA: TGCGCCAGCGAGGAGGGGACAGGTATCGCCCCCCTCCACTTT.

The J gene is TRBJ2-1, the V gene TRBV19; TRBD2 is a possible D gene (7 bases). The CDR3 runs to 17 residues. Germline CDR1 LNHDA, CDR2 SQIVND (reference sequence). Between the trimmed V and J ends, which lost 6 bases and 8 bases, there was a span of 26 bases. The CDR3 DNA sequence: TGTGCCAGTAGCCCGATATCTGGGGAGAGGGGGGGTGATGAGCAGTTCTTC. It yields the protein CASSPISGERGGDEQFF.

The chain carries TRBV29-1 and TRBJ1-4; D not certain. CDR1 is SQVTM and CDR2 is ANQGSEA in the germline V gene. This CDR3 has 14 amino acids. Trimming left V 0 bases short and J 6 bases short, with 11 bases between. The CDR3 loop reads CSVEDSGTDEKLFF. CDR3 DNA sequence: TGCAGCGTTGAAGATTCAGGAACGGATGAAAAACTGTTTTTT.

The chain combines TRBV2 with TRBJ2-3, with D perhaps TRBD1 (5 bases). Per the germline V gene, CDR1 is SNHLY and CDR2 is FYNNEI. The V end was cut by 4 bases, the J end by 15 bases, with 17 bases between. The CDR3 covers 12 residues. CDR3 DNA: TGTGCCAGCAGTGTTGGGGCCCCCCGTCCCTATTTT. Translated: CASSVGAPRPYF.

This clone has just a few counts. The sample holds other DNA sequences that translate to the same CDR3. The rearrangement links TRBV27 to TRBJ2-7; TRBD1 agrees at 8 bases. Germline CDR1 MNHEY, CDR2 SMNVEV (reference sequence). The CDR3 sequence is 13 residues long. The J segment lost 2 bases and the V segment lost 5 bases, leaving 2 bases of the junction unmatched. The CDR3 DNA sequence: TGTGCCAGCAGTCAGGGGGCGACCTACGAGCAGTACTTC. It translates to CASSQGATYEQYF.